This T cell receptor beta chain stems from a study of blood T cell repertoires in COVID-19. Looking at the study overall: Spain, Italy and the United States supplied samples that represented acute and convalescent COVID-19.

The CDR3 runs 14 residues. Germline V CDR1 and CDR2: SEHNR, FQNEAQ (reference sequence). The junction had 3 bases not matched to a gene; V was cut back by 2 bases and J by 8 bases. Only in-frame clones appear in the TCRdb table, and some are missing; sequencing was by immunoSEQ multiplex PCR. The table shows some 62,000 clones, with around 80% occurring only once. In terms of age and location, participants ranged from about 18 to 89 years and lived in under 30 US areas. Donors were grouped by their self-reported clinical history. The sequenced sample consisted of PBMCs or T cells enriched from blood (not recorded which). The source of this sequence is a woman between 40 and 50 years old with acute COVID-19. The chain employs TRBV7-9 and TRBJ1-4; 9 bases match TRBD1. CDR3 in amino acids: CASSLNRGREKLFF. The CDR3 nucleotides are TGTGCCAGCAGCTTAAACAGGGGGCGCGAAAAACTGTTTTTT.